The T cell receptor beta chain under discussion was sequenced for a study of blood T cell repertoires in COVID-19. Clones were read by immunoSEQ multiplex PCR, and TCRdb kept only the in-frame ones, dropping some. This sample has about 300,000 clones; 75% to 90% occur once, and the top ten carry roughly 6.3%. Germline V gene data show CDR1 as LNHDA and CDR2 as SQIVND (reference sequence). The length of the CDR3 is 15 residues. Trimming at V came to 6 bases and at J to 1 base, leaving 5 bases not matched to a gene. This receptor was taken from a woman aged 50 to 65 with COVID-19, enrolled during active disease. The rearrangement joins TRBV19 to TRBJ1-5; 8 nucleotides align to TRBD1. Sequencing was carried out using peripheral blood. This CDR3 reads CASRQTGGSNQPQHF. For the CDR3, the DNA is TGTGCCAGTAGACAAACAGGGGGAAGCAATCAGCCCCAGCATTTT.